The 10 T cell receptor beta chains in this list originate from one sample, sequenced in a study of T cell responses to AZD1222 COVID-19 vaccine. The table came from immunoSEQ multiplex PCR; TCRdb's copy has only in-frame clones and leaves some out. The data show more than 100,000 clones, around 87% seen once. The starting material was peripheral blood, obtained on day 0 of AZD1222 vaccination. The source of these receptors is an adult in good health.

The chain combines TRBV28 with TRBJ2-7, with 8 nucleotides matching TRBD1. V lost 2 bases, J lost 3 bases, and 3 bases stayed unmatched. The germline gives CDR1 MDHEN, CDR2 SYDVKM. The CDR3 is made up of 14 amino acids. CDR3 DNA: TGTGCCAGCAGTTTAGCAGGGGGCAACTACGAGCAGTACTTC. It translates to CASSLAGGNYEQYF.

V usage is TRBV6-2 or TRBV6-3 and J usage is TRBJ1-5, with a tentative D call TRBD1 (5 bases). V lost 6 bases and J lost 5, with 20 bases in between. Germline V gene lookup returns CDR1 MNHEY and CDR2 SVGEGT. CDR3 length equals 16 residues. The CDR3 loop reads CASSPYGLWGDQPQHF. CDR3 nucleotide sequence: TGTGCCAGCAGCCCCTACGGGCTCTGGGGCGATCAGCCCCAGCATTTT.

This clone was seen only a few times. The V gene is TRBV28, the J gene TRBJ2-3; 11 bases line up with TRBD1. Germline V gene sequence: CDR1 MDHEN, CDR2 SYDVKM. Unmatched junction bases numbered 7, after V lost 5 bases and J lost 6 bases. The CDR3 is 15 amino acids. The CDR3: CASSLSDRGRDTQYF. Written as DNA, the CDR3 is TGTGCCAGCAGTCTCTCGGACAGGGGGCGTGATACGCAGTATTTT.

The V and J genes are TRBV28 and TRBJ1-2, with D perhaps matching TRBD1 (6 bases). V was shortened by 3 bases and J by 6 bases, with 11 bases between the two germline ends. CDR3 length: 13 residues. Germline V gene lookup returns CDR1 MDHEN and CDR2 SYDVKM. CDR3 residues: CASSFGQKNGYTF. CDR3 sequence (DNA): TGTGCCAGCAGTTTTGGACAGAAAAATGGCTACACCTTC.

CDR3 DNA sequence: TGTGCCAGCAGCTTAGCGCTATCCGGGGTTTACACTGAAGCTTTCTTT. Residues: CASSLALSGVYTEAFF. The rearrangement uses TRBV7-9 and TRBJ1-1; D is unresolved. The germline V gene encodes CDR1 SEHNR and CDR2 FQNEAQ (reference sequence). The CDR3 extends over 16 amino acids. With 0 bases removed from V and 3 bases from J, the gap between germline ends came to 14 bases.

The chain links TRBV2 to TRBJ2-1; D remains unclear. The CDR3 consists of 13 residues. Between the trimmed V and J ends, which lost 6 bases and 7 bases, there was a span of 13 bases. Germline CDR1 and CDR2: SNHLY and FYNNEI. CDR3 nucleotides: TGTGCCAGCAGCAAATACCTAGGGAATGAGCAGTTCTTC. This gives the protein CASSKYLGNEQFF.

The chain recombines TRBV2 with TRBJ1-1; D may be TRBD1 (6 bases). Trimming removed 4 bases at V and 1 base at J, with 10 bases between. Germline assignment: CDR1 SNHLY and CDR2 FYNNEI. The length of the CDR3 is 14 residues. The CDR3 coding sequence is TGTGCCAGCAGTGGGGGACAACAGAACACTGAAGCTTTCTTT. This sequence encodes CASSGGQQNTEAFF.

Only a few counts were recorded for this clone. The rearrangement links TRBV6-2 or TRBV6-3 to TRBJ2-5; 11 bases are shared with TRBD1. The V and J ends lost 6 bases and 5 bases, in that order; junction bases with no gene match: 8. Germline CDR1 MNHEY, CDR2 SVGEGT. This CDR3 contains 15 residues. The CDR3 sequence: CASSPGQGATETQYF. The DNA of the CDR3 is TGTGCCAGCAGCCCCGGACAGGGGGCCACGGAGACCCAGTACTTC.

This clone was observed once. The CDR3 loop is CASSTTSGQETQYF. Written as DNA, the CDR3 is TGTGCCAGCAGCACGACTAGCGGACAAGAGACCCAGTACTTC. This chain connects TRBV5-4 to TRBJ2-5, with TRBD2 matching 9 bases. Germline-derived CDR1 and CDR2 are SGHNT and YYREEE (reference sequence). This CDR3 is 14 amino acids long. With V trimmed by 4 bases and J by 2 bases, 3 bases remained unmatched. Together with reference TRBV5-4 and TRBJ2-5, the CDR3 gives the full variable domain: ETGVTQSPTHLIKTRGQQVTLRCSSQSGHNTVSWYQQALGQGPQFIFQYYREEENGRGNFPPRFSGLQFPNYSSELNVNALELDDSALYLCASSTTSGQETQYFGPGTRLLVL.

The rearrangement uses TRBV11-2 and TRBJ1-4, with 7 bases matching TRBD1. This CDR3 region has 15 residues. Germline CDR1 reads SGHAT; CDR2 reads FQNNGV. Losses at the gene ends were 2 bases for V and 8 bases for J; bases not matched to a gene: 8. CDR3 nucleotides: TGTGCCAGCAGCTTAATAAGGGGGCGAGGGGAAAAACTGTTTTTT. This encodes CASSLIRGRGEKLFF.